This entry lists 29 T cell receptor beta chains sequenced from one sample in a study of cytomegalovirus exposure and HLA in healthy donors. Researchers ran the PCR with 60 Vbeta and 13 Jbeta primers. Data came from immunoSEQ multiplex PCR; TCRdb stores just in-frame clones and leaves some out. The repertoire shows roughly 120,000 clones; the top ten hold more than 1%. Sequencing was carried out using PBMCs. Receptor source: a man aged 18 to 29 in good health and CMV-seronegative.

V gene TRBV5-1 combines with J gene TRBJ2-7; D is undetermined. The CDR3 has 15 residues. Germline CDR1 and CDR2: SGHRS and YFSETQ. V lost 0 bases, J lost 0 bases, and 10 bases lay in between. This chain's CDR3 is CASSLDSHSSYEQYF. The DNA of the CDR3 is TGCGCCAGCAGCTTGGACAGCCATTCCTCCTACGAGCAGTACTTC.

The DNA of the CDR3 is TGTGCCAGCAGTCAGGGAGGGGCAGGGGACACTGAAGCTTTCTTT. Translating it yields CASSQGGAGDTEAFF. V gene TRBV6-1 combines with J gene TRBJ1-1, with D possibly TRBD1 on 6 matching bases. The CDR3 length is 15 residues. Deletions cut 5 bases from V and 3 bases from J, with 16 bases between. In germline, CDR1 is MNHNS, CDR2 SASEGT.

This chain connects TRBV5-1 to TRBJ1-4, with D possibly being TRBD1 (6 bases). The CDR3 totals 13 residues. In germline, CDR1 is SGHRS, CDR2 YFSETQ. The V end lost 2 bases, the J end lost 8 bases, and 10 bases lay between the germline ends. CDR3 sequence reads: CASSLQGAEKLFF. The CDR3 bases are TGCGCCAGCAGCTTACAGGGAGCCGAAAAACTGTTTTTT. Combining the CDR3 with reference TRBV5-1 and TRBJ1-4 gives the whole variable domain KAGVTQTPRYLIKTRGQQVTLSCSPISGHRSVSWYQQTPGQGLQFLFEYFSETQRNKGNFPGRFSGRQFSNSRSEMNVSTLELGDSALYLCASSLQGAEKLFFGSGTQLSVL.

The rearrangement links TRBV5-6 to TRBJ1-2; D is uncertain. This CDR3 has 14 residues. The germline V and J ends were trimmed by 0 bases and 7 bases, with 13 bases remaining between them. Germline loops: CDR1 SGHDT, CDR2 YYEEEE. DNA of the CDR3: TGTGCCAGCAGCTTGGGCCCAAACCGGAGTGGCTACACCTTC. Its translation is CASSLGPNRSGYTF.

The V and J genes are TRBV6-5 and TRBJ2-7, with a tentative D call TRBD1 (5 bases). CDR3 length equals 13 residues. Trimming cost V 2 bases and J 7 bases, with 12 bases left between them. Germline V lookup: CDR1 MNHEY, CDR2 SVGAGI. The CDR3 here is CASSYRGIREQYF. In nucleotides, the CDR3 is TGTGCCAGCAGTTACAGGGGTATCCGGGAGCAGTACTTC.

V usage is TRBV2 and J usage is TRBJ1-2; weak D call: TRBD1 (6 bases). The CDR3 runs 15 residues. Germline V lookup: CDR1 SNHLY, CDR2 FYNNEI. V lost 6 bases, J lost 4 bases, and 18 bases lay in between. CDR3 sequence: CASRRGGKDLYGYTF. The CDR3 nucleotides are TGTGCCAGCAGGAGGGGGGGAAAGGACCTCTATGGCTACACCTTC.

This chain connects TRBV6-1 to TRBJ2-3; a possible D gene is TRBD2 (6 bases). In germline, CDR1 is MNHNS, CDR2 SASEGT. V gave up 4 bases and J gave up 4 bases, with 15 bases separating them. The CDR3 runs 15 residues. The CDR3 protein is CASSAGTPAADTQYF. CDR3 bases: TGTGCCAGCAGTGCCGGGACTCCGGCAGCAGATACGCAGTATTTT.

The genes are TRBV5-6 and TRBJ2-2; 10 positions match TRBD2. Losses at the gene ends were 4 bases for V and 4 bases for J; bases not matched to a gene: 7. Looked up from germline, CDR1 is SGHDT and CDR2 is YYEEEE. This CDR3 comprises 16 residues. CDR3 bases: TGTGCCAGCAGCCCAAGCGGGGGGGCAATCACCGGGGAGCTGTTTTTT. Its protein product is CASSPSGGAITGELFF.

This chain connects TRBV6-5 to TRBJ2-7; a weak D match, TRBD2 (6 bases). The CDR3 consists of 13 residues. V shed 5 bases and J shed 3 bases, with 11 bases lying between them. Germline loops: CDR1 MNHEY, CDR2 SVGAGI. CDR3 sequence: CASSAGRFYEQYF. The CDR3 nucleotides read TGTGCCAGCAGTGCGGGACGGTTCTACGAGCAGTACTTC.

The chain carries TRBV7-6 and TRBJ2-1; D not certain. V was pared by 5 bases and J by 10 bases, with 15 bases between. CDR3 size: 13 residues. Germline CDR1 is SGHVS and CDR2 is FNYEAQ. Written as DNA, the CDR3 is TGTGCCAGCAGCCGCCCCCGAGTCACGGAGCAGTTCTTC. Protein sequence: CASSRPRVTEQFF.

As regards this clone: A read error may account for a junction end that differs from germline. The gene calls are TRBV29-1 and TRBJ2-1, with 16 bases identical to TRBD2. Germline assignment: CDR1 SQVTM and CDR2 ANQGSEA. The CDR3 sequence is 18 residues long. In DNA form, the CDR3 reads TGCAGCGTTGCCGGGACTAGCGGGAGGGCTTTCTCCGACAATGAGCAGTTCTTC. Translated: CSVAGTSGRAFSDNEQFF.

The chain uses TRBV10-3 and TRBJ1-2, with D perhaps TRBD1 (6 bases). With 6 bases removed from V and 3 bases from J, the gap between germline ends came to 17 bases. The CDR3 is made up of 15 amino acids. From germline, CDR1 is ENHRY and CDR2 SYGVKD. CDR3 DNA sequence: TGTGCCATCAGGGAGGGGGGCAGGGGAGACTATGGCTACACCTTC. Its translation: CAIREGGRGDYGYTF.

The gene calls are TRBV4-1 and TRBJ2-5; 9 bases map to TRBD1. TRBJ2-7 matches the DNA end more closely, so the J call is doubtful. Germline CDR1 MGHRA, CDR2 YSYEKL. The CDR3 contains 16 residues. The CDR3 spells CASSHLDRGSSYEQYF. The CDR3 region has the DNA TGCGCCAGCAGCCACCTTGACAGGGGGAGCTCCTACGAGCAGTACTTC.

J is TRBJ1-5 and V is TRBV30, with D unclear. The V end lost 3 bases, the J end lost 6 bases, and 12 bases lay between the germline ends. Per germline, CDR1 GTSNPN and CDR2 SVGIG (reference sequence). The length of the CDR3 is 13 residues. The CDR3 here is CAWRSGESQPQHF. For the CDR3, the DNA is TGTGCCTGGAGATCGGGAGAGTCTCAGCCCCAGCATTTT.

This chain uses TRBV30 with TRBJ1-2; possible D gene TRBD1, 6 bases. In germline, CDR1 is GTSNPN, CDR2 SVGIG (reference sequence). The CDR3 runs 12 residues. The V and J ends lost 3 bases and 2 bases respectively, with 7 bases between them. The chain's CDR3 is CAWRTGNYGYTF. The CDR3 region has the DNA TGTGCCTGGAGAACAGGGAACTATGGCTACACCTTC.

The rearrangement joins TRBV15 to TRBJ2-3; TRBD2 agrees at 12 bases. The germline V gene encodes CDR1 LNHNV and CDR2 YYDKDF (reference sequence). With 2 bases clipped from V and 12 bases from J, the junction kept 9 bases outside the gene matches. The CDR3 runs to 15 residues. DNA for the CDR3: TGTGCCACCAGCAGACCGAATGGACTAGCGGGGAGTCAGTATTTT. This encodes CATSRPNGLAGSQYF.

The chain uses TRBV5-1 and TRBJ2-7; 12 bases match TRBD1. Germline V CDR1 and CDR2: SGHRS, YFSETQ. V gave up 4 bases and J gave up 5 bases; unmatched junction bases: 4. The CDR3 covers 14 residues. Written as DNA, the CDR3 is TGCGCCAGCAGCCGGGACAGGGGGCGCGACGAGCAGTACTTC. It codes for CASSRDRGRDEQYF.

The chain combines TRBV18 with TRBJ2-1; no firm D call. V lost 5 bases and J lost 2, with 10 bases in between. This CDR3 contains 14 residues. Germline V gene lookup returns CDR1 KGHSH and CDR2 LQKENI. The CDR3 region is CASSAVSTYNEQFF. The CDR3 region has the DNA TGTGCCAGCTCAGCGGTATCTACCTACAATGAGCAGTTCTTC.

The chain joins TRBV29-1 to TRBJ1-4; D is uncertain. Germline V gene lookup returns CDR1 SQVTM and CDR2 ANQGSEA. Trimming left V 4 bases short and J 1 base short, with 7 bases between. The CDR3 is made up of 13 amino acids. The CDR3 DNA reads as TGCAGCGTTGGTCGGAGAACTAATGAAAAACTGTTTTTT. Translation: CSVGRRTNEKLFF.

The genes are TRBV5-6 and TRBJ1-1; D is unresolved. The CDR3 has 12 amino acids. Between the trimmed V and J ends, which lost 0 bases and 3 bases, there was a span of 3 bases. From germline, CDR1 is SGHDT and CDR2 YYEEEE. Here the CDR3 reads CASSLVDTEAFF. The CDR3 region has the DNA TGTGCCAGCAGCTTGGTAGACACTGAAGCTTTCTTT.

The CDR3 reads CASSLGGRAETNEQFF. CDR3 nucleotide sequence: TGCGCCAGCAGCTTAGGCGGGAGGGCCGAGACCAATGAGCAGTTCTTC. The gene calls are TRBV5-1 and TRBJ2-1; TRBD2 matches 9 bases. Trimming removed 2 bases from V and 6 bases from J; junction bases left unmatched: 9. The CDR3 totals 16 residues. Germline V gives CDR1 SGHRS, CDR2 YFSETQ.

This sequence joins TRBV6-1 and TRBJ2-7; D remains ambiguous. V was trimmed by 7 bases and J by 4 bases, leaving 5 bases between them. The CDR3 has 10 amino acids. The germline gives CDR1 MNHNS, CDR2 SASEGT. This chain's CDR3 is CASTLYEQYF. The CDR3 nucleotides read TGTGCCAGCACTTTGTACGAGCAGTACTTC.

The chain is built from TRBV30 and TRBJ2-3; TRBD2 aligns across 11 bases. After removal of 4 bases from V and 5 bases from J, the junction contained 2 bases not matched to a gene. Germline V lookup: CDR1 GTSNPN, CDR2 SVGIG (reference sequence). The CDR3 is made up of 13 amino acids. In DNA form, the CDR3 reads TGTGCCTGGAACCTAGCGGGAGGAGATACGCAGTATTTT. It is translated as CAWNLAGGDTQYF.

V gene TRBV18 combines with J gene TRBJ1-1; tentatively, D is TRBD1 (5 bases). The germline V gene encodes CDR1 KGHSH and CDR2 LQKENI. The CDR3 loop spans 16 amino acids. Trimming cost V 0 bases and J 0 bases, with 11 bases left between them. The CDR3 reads CASSPPGRGMNTEAFF. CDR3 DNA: TGTGCCAGCTCACCACCGGGTCGGGGGATGAACACTGAAGCTTTCTTT.

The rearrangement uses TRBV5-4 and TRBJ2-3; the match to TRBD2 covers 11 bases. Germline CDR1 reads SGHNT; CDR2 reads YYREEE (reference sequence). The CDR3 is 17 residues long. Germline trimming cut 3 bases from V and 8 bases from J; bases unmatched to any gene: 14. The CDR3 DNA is TGTGCCAGCAGCTACCTATCCGGGACTAGCGGTCAATCTACGCAGTATTTT. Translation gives CASSYLSGTSGQSTQYF.

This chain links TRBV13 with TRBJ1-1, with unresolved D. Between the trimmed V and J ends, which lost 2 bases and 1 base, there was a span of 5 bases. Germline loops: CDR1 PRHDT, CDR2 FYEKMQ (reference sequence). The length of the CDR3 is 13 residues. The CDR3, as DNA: TGTGCCAGCAGCTTAATAGAGAACACTGAAGCTTTCTTT. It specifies CASSLIENTEAFF.

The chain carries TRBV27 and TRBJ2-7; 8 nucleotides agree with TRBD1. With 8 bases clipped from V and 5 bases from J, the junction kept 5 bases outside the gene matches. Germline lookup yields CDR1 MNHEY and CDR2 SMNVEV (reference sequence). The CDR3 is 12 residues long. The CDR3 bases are TGTGCCAGCTCGGACAGGGAGAACGAGCAGTACTTC. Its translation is CASSDRENEQYF.

CDR3 in DNA: TGTGCCAGCAGTGATGACAGGACGAACACTGAAGCTTTCTTT. Protein sequence: CASSDDRTNTEAFF. V gene TRBV6-1 combines with J gene TRBJ1-1; TRBD1 might be the D (6 bases). The CDR3 sequence is 14 residues long. The germline CDR1 and CDR2 sequences are MNHNS and SASEGT. The V end lost 3 bases, the J end lost 1 base, and 9 bases lay between the germline ends.

The CDR3 sequence is CASGTTQKGYLNTEAFF. The CDR3 DNA reads TGTGCTAGTGGAACGACGCAAAAGGGGTACCTTAACACTGAAGCTTTCTTT. This chain links TRBV12-5 with TRBJ1-1; D might be TRBD1 (5 bases). The germline CDR1 and CDR2 sequences are LGHNT and FRNRAP. This CDR3 is built from 17 residues. V was clipped by 6 bases and J by 2 bases, with 22 bases between them. Complete variable domain (other parts from reference TRBV12-5 and TRBJ1-1): DARVTQTPRHKVTEMGQEVTMRCQPILGHNTVFWYRQTMMQGLELLAYFRNRAPLDDSGMPKDRFSAEMPDATLATLKIQPSEPRDSAVYFCASGTTQKGYLNTEAFFGQGTRLTVV.